Listed here are 20 T cell receptor beta chains from one sample, sequenced in a study of shared clonotypes between healthy human individuals. The assay was immunoSEQ multiplex PCR, and TCRdb's table has in-frame clones only and misses some. The data show approximately 2,000,000 clones, about nine tenths seen once. Sequencing was performed on naive CD4+ T cells from PBMCs. Regarding subset: CD45RA+ positively selected. The receptors here all came from a man aged 18-30 years in good health. Some clones in this sample may be carry-over from other donors' samples.

The chain employs TRBV7-9 and TRBJ1-1, with D maybe TRBD1 (5 bases). CDR1 SEHNR and CDR2 FQNEAQ come from the germline V gene (reference sequence). CDR3 length: 14 residues. V shed 5 bases and J shed 7 bases, with 17 bases lying between them. The DNA of the CDR3 is TGTGCCAGCAGCCCCGGACACCCAGGGAGTGAAGCTTTCTTT. This translates into CASSPGHPGSEAFF.

The V call is TRBV25-1, the J call TRBJ2-7, with D uncertain. The CDR3 runs to 13 residues. Germline values: CDR1 MGHDK, CDR2 SYGVNS. V lost 5 bases and J 10 bases, leaving 18 bases between the germline ends. The CDR3: CASSLRTRGFQYF. CDR3 sequence (DNA): TGTGCCAGCAGTCTCCGGACCCGTGGTTTTCAGTACTTC.

Turning to this clone: Other DNA sequences in this specimen translate into the identical CDR3. The CDR3: CASSLDGTYGYTF. CDR3 nucleotide sequence: TGCGCCAGCAGCTTGGACGGAACCTATGGCTACACCTTC. The chain joins TRBV5-1 to TRBJ1-2; D gene uncertain. CDR1 and CDR2 (germline): SGHRS, YFSETQ. Trimming shortened V by 0 bases and J by 4 bases, and 7 bases separated the two germline ends. This CDR3 has 13 amino acids.

This clone was detected once. This rearrangement joins TRBV6-6 to TRBJ1-3, with no clear D. The CDR3 spans 12 residues. Trimming stripped 4 bases from V and 2 bases from J, with 3 bases between. Germline lookup yields CDR1 MNHNY and CDR2 SVGAGI (reference sequence). CDR3 bases: TGTGCCAGCAGTTCAACTGGAAACACCATATATTTT. As protein: CASSSTGNTIYF.

The chain uses TRBV27 and TRBJ1-5; D not certain. V dropped 2 bases and J dropped 3 bases, with 5 bases sitting between them. This CDR3 comprises 13 residues. Germline CDR1 reads MNHEY; CDR2 reads SMNVEV (reference sequence). The CDR3 sequence: CASSLRPNQPQHF. The CDR3 DNA follows: TGTGCCAGCAGTTTAAGGCCCAATCAGCCCCAGCATTTT.

The rearrangement joins TRBV4-1 to TRBJ2-3; 11 bases align to TRBD2. CDR1 MGHRA and CDR2 YSYEKL come from the germline V gene. The CDR3 loop spans 15 amino acids. Unmatched junction bases numbered 6, after V lost 5 bases and J lost 5 bases. CDR3 protein: CASSSTLAGGDTQYF. The CDR3 DNA follows: TGCGCCAGCAGCTCAACCCTAGCGGGAGGAGATACGCAGTATTTT.

The chain links TRBV4-3 to TRBJ2-3; D is perhaps TRBD1 (5 bases). The CDR3 extends over 16 amino acids. Germline CDR1 reads LGHNA; CDR2 reads YSLEER. Trimming took 0 bases from V and 4 from J, leaving 14 bases between them. Here the CDR3 DNA reads TGCGCCAGCAGCCAAGAGTGGGTCGTGGGGCCAGATACGCAGTATTTT. It codes for CASSQEWVVGPDTQYF.

The chain has TRBV21-1 and TRBJ1-3. TRBV21-1 is an annotated pseudogene. There are 15 residues in the CDR3. CDR3 amino acids: CASSKSFLSGNTIYF. CDR3 coding DNA: TGTGCCAGCAGCAAGTCCTTTCTCTCTGGAAACACCATATATTTT.

The sample holds one count of this clone. The J gene is TRBJ2-7, the V gene TRBV7-2, with 7 nucleotides matching TRBD2. Trimming removed 2 bases from V and 0 bases from J; junction bases left unmatched: 7. This CDR3 comprises 16 residues. CDR1 and CDR2 from the germline V gene are SGHTA and FQGNSA. CDR3 coding DNA: TGTGCCAGCAGCTTATCCCGGGCTAGCGGCTCCTACGAGCAGTACTTC. Translated, it gives CASSLSRASGSYEQYF.

J is TRBJ2-1 and V is TRBV5-1, with unresolved D. The CDR3 is 16 amino acids. Trimming took off 4 bases at V and 8 bases at J, with 22 bases between the two ends. CDR1 and CDR2 (germline): SGHRS, YFSETQ. The CDR3 spells CASSGRTLRGNHEQFF. CDR3 nucleotides: TGCGCCAGCAGCGGCCGCACACTCAGAGGTAATCATGAGCAGTTCTTC.

The genes are TRBV28 and TRBJ2-1; 8 nucleotides align to TRBD2. The CDR3 totals 12 residues. Germline V gene sequence: CDR1 MDHEN, CDR2 SYDVKM. V trimming: 6 bases; J trimming: 10 bases; junction bases outside the gene matches: 5. The CDR3 DNA follows: TGTGCCAGCAGGGAGGGACTAGAGGAGCAGTTCTTC. It encodes CASREGLEEQFF.

The rearrangement uses TRBV11-2 and TRBJ2-5; TRBD2 agrees at 7 bases. In germline, CDR1 is SGHAT, CDR2 FQNNGV. V shed 5 bases, J shed 2 bases, and the junction held 11 bases outside the gene matches. The CDR3 is 16 amino acids. The CDR3 DNA is TGTGCCAGCAGCCCCTCAAGCGGGACTGGGCAAGAGACCCAGTACTTC. Translating gives CASSPSSGTGQETQYF.

The chain combines TRBV2 with TRBJ2-1, with D possibly matching TRBD1 (5 bases). V lost 4 bases and J lost 7, with 8 bases in between. Germline V gene data show CDR1 as SNHLY and CDR2 as FYNNEI. There are 12 residues in the CDR3. CDR3 loop: CASSGRVNEQFF. For the CDR3, the DNA is TGTGCCAGCAGTGGCAGGGTGAATGAGCAGTTCTTC.

The V and J genes are TRBV6-1 and TRBJ2-7, with D perhaps TRBD1 (6 bases). V was pared by 2 bases and J by 3 bases, with 14 bases between. Germline lookup yields CDR1 MNHNS and CDR2 SASEGT. The CDR3 has 15 residues. The CDR3 region has the DNA TGTGCCAGCAGTGAAACAGGGCCTCTGGGCTACGAGCAGTACTTC. This codes for CASSETGPLGYEQYF.

The genes are TRBV7-3 and TRBJ2-1, with D perhaps matching TRBD2 (6 bases). This CDR3 region has 12 residues. With 4 bases removed from V and 9 bases from J, the gap between germline ends came to 10 bases. Per the germline V gene, CDR1 is SGHTA and CDR2 is FQGTGA. For the CDR3, the DNA is TGTGCCAGCAGCTATAACGGGGGTGAGCAGTTCTTC. It codes for CASSYNGGEQFF.

The chain employs TRBV10-3 and TRBJ2-3; D may be TRBD2 (6 bases). The CDR3 is made up of 18 amino acids. The V gene's germline CDR1 is ENHRY and CDR2 SYGVKD. With 0 bases removed from V and 6 bases from J, the gap between germline ends came to 22 bases. DNA of the CDR3: TGTGCCATCAGTGAGTCCGGGGACCCGCGGGGCTTTCTCGATACGCAGTATTTT. Amino acids: CAISESGDPRGFLDTQYF.

This chain connects TRBV2 to TRBJ1-3; D ambiguous. The CDR3 contains 15 residues. From germline, CDR1 is SNHLY and CDR2 FYNNEI. Trimming removed 8 bases at V and 0 bases at J, with 14 bases between. The CDR3 is CASDSGGDSGNTIYF. Written as DNA, the CDR3 is TGTGCCAGCGATTCGGGCGGGGACTCTGGAAACACCATATATTTT.

The genes are TRBV14 and TRBJ2-3; 10 bases line up with TRBD1. V lost 3 bases to trimming and J lost 6 bases; unmatched junction nucleotides: 9. Germline CDR1 SGHDN, CDR2 FVKESK. CDR3 length equals 16 residues. The CDR3, as DNA: TGTGCCAGCAGCCATGAACCGGACAGGGGGAAGGATACGCAGTATTTT. Translated: CASSHEPDRGKDTQYF.

This chain uses TRBV28 with TRBJ2-5; D gene uncertain. V lost 6 bases to trimming and J lost 0 bases, with 11 bases between them. The CDR3 has 14 amino acids. Germline V gene sequence: CDR1 MDHEN, CDR2 SYDVKM. The CDR3 spells CASSLYRYQETQYF. CDR3 sequence (DNA): TGTGCCAGCAGCCTCTATAGGTACCAAGAGACCCAGTACTTC.

Details on this clone: Other DNA sequences from this sample encode an identical CDR3 as well. The chain couples TRBV5-1 to TRBJ1-4; 8 positions agree with TRBD1. Germline CDR1 SGHRS, CDR2 YFSETQ. J lost 2 bases, V lost 3 bases, and 3 bases had no gene match. The CDR3 consists of 15 residues. Written as DNA, the CDR3 is TGCGCCAGCAGCTCAAACAGGGGGACTAATGAAAAACTGTTTTTT. Translated: CASSSNRGTNEKLFF. The full variable domain, completed using reference TRBV5-1 and TRBJ1-4, is KAGVTQTPRYLIKTRGQQVTLSCSPISGHRSVSWYQQTPGQGLQFLFEYFSETQRNKGNFPGRFSGRQFSNSRSEMNVSTLELGDSALYLCASSSNRGTNEKLFFGSGTQLSVL.